A single sample is the source of the 17 T cell receptor beta chains below, sequenced in a study of CD8+CD57+ T cells in acquired aplastic anemia. Whoever was chosen for sequencing had shown CD8+CD57+ cell expansion by flow cytometry. Genomic DNA constituted the template upon which TCR beta VDJ and CDR3 profiling was performed. Using its own MiXCR run on the reads, TCRdb lists one record per CDR3 protein. The sample records 450,000 to 600,000 distinct CDR3 sequences, about a third being singletons. The sequencing sample was made of sorted CD4+, CD8+, or CD8+CD57+ T cells (not recorded which) from PBMCs. All receptors derive from a human donor with aplastic anemia.

The V gene is TRBV5-5, the J gene TRBJ1-1; D remains unclear. In germline, CDR1 is SGHKS, CDR2 YYEKEE (reference sequence). The CDR3 has 12 amino acids. Between the trimmed V and J ends, which lost 3 bases and 6 bases, there was a span of 9 bases. CDR3 protein: CASSYTVSEAFF. The CDR3, as DNA: TGTGCCAGCAGCTACACAGTTTCTGAAGCTTTCTTT.

This clonotype was recorded once. This chain connects TRBV19 to TRBJ2-7, with D maybe TRBD2 (6 bases). Germline V CDR1 and CDR2: LNHDA, SQIVND (reference sequence). The CDR3 consists of 15 residues. Trimming cost V 9 bases and J 3 bases, with 21 bases left between them. DNA of the CDR3: TGTGCCAGCCGCGGCAGGGCGGGAAACCGCTACGAGCAGTACTTC. Translating gives CASRGRAGNRYEQYF.

With regard to this clonotype: A read error may be the cause here, since a much bigger clone is one base away. Here the CDR3 reads CSARDTGTQYF. CDR3 nucleotides: TGCAGTGCTAGAGATACAGGGACCCAGTACTTC. The chain is built from TRBV20-1 and TRBJ2-5, with D possibly TRBD1 on 5 matching bases. Germline assignment: CDR1 DFQATT and CDR2 SNEGSKA (reference sequence). The V end lost 0 bases, the J end lost 7 bases, and 6 bases lay between the germline ends. The CDR3 runs to 11 residues.

This clonotype was detected many times. The chain has TRBV19 and TRBJ1-2; unclear D gene. The CDR3 consists of 15 residues. The germline V and J ends were trimmed by 3 bases and 0 bases, with 11 bases remaining between them. Per the germline V gene, CDR1 is LNHDA and CDR2 is SQIVND (reference sequence). The CDR3 protein is CASSIEQDANYGYTF. CDR3 bases: TGTGCCAGTAGTATTGAACAAGACGCTAACTATGGCTACACCTTC.

The chain employs TRBV11-1 and TRBJ1-2; 11 positions match TRBD1. V dropped 5 bases and J dropped 5; count of bases not matched to a gene: 13. This CDR3 spans 17 amino acids. Per germline, CDR1 SGHAT and CDR2 FQDESV (reference sequence). CDR3 DNA sequence: TGTGCCAGCAGCCTCGGACAGGGGGCCCCTAATATTTATGGCTACACCTTC. As protein: CASSLGQGAPNIYGYTF.

The rearrangement links TRBV10-3 to TRBJ1-6; TRBD1 matches 11 bases. There are 13 residues in the CDR3. Germline-derived CDR1 and CDR2 are ENHRY and SYGVKD. V lost 10 bases and J lost 10; bases outside the gene matches: 6. Here the CDR3 reads CATGQGAVSPLHF. Written as DNA, the CDR3 is TGTGCCACAGGACAGGGGGCTGTGTCACCCCTCCACTTT.

This clonotype was observed a few times. This chain links TRBV9 with TRBJ1-1; D is undetermined. CDR1 and CDR2 (germline): SGDLS, YYNGEE. CDR3 length: 14 amino acids. The germline V and J ends were trimmed by 0 bases and 1 base, with 7 bases remaining between them. CDR3 protein: CASSVDFWNTEAFF. CDR3 DNA sequence: TGTGCCAGCAGCGTAGACTTTTGGAACACTGAAGCTTTCTTT.

This clonotype was observed a single time. This chain joins TRBV2 and TRBJ1-2; D unclear. CDR3 size: 13 residues. Germline V gene sequence: CDR1 SNHLY, CDR2 FYNNEI. Trimming removed 0 bases from V and 2 bases from J, with 4 bases in between. DNA for the CDR3: TGTGCCAGCAGTGAAGCGGAAAACTATGGCTACACCTTC. Its translation is CASSEAENYGYTF. The whole variable domain, filled in from reference TRBV2 and TRBJ1-2, reads EPEVTQTPSHQVTQMGQEVILRCVPISNHLYFYWYRQILGQKVEFLVSFYNNEISEKSEIFDDQFSVERPDGSNFTLKIRSTKLEDSAMYFCASSEAENYGYTFGSGTRLTVV.

The table lists this clonotype with many counts. The chain links TRBV19 to TRBJ1-1; D remains ambiguous. The V gene's germline CDR1 is LNHDA and CDR2 SQIVND (reference sequence). The V gene lost 4 bases and the J gene lost 5 bases, with 5 bases spanning the gap. The CDR3 length is 11 residues. CDR3 in DNA: TGTGCCAGTAGTAGAAGGACTGAAGCTTTCTTT. This codes for CASSRRTEAFF.

This clonotype has at least ten counts. The CDR3 loop is CASSSSGRHTEAFF. The CDR3 nucleotides are TGTGCCAGCAGTTCGTCGGGACGCCACACTGAAGCTTTCTTT. The V and J genes are TRBV12-3 or TRBV12-4 and TRBJ1-1, with a tentative D call TRBD1 (5 bases). This CDR3 comprises 14 residues. V was pared by 4 bases and J by 3 bases, with 12 bases between.

Only a few counts were recorded for this clonotype. The V and J genes are TRBV7-9 and TRBJ2-1; possibly TRBD2 for D (6 bases). The ends were cut back, 5 bases at V and 0 bases at J, with 17 bases in the middle. The CDR3 spans 17 residues. Germline assignment: CDR1 SEHNR and CDR2 FQNEAQ (reference sequence). The CDR3 is CASSPQGRGSSYNEQFF. CDR3 sequence (DNA): TGTGCCAGCAGCCCCCAGGGTCGGGGGAGCTCCTACAATGAGCAGTTCTTC.

This clonotype was counted only a few times. In nucleotides, the CDR3 is TGTGCCAGCAGCGTAGACCCGGGGGGGACTATCACAGATACGCAGTATTTT. Translated, it gives CASSVDPGGTITDTQYF. This chain joins TRBV9 and TRBJ2-3; 8 nucleotides align to TRBD2. CDR3 length equals 17 residues. CDR1 is SGDLS, CDR2 YYNGEE, per germline. The V and J ends lost 0 bases and 2 bases, in that order; junction bases with no gene match: 8. Combining the CDR3 with reference TRBV9 and TRBJ2-3 gives the whole variable domain DSGVTQTPKHLITATGQRVTLRCSPRSGDLSVYWYQQSLDQGLQFLIQYYNGEERAKGNILERFSAQQFPDLHSELNLSSLELGDSALYFCASSVDPGGTITDTQYFGPGTRLTVL.

This clonotype has a handful of counts. Written as DNA, the CDR3 is TGCGCCAGGGGGAGCTCCTATAATTCACCCCTCCACTTT. Amino acid sequence: CARGSSYNSPLHF. The chain has TRBV10-2 and TRBJ1-6, with no clear D. CDR1 and CDR2 from the germline V gene are WSHSY and SAAADI. The CDR3 contains 13 residues. V was trimmed by 9 bases and J by 0 bases, leaving 6 bases between them.

The sample holds many counts of this clonotype. The V and J genes are TRBV2 and TRBJ2-7; no firm D call. Germline V gene sequence: CDR1 SNHLY, CDR2 FYNNEI. V lost 6 bases to trimming and J lost 2 bases, with 8 bases between them. This CDR3 contains 12 residues. CDR3 region: CASRRSTYEQYF. For the CDR3, the DNA is TGTGCCAGCAGGAGGTCCACCTACGAGCAGTACTTC.

CDR3 region: CASSPGRGNTIYF. The CDR3 DNA sequence: TGTGCCAGCAGTCCAGGGAGAGGAAACACCATATATTTT. The chain joins TRBV27 to TRBJ1-3; TRBD1 might be the D (5 bases). This CDR3 is built from 13 residues. Trimming took off 5 bases at V and 4 bases at J, with 9 bases between the two ends. CDR1 MNHEY and CDR2 SMNVEV come from the germline V gene (reference sequence).

This chain joins TRBV29-1 and TRBJ2-3; TRBD2 agrees at 11 bases. Germline CDR1 and CDR2: SQVTM and ANQGSEA. This CDR3 comprises 14 residues. Unmatched junction bases numbered 10, after V lost 4 bases and J lost 10 bases. The CDR3 spells CSVGTSGYSGAQYF. In DNA form, the CDR3 reads TGCAGCGTTGGGACTAGCGGGTACAGCGGAGCGCAGTATTTT.

This chain joins TRBV19 and TRBJ2-7, with D perhaps matching TRBD1 or TRBD2 (5 bases each). V lost 5 bases, J lost 2 bases, and 13 bases lay in between. The CDR3 is made up of 14 amino acids. Germline values: CDR1 LNHDA, CDR2 SQIVND (reference sequence). CDR3 sequence (DNA): TGTGCCAGTAGTTTCGGGACGCCCACCTACGAGCAGTACTTC. It specifies CASSFGTPTYEQYF.